These 9 T cell receptor beta chains came from one sample sequenced in a study of cytomegalovirus exposure and HLA in healthy donors. The PCR had 60 Vbeta and 13 Jbeta primers. Assay used: immunoSEQ multiplex PCR; TCRdb lists only in-frame clones, some missing. In the table there are a few hundred thousand clones, about 93% of which are singletons. Sequencing was done on a sample of PBMCs. The receptor source for this set is a girl aged 2-10 years in good health and CMV-seronegative.

This chain joins TRBV5-1 and TRBJ2-7; tentatively, D is TRBD1 (5 bases). The CDR3 contains 14 residues. Trimming left V 0 bases short and J 0 bases short, with 7 bases between. CDR1 and CDR2 from the germline V gene are SGHRS and YFSETQ. CDR3 coding DNA: TGCGCCAGCAGCTTGGGACAGAGCTCCTACGAGCAGTACTTC. It specifies CASSLGQSSYEQYF.

The rearrangement uses TRBV2 and TRBJ2-7; 13 bases agree with TRBD2. CDR1 and CDR2 from the germline V gene are SNHLY and FYNNEI. The trim removed 3 bases at V and 3 bases at J, leaving 2 bases unmatched. This CDR3 has 15 amino acids. The CDR3 reads CASSDGLAGVYEQYF. The CDR3 DNA reads TGTGCCAGCAGTGACGGACTAGCGGGAGTCTACGAGCAGTACTTC.

The chain links TRBV5-4 to TRBJ1-5; TRBD1 matches 12 bases. CDR3 length equals 18 residues. The J segment lost 0 bases and the V segment lost 2 bases, leaving 6 bases of the junction unmatched. Germline assignment: CDR1 SGHNT and CDR2 YYREEE (reference sequence). In DNA form, the CDR3 reads TGTGCCAGCAGCTTAACGGGACAGGGGGCTAGTAGCAATCAGCCCCAGCATTTT. The encoded protein is CASSLTGQGASSNQPQHF.

This chain links TRBV6-6 with TRBJ1-1; tentative D call: TRBD1 (5 bases). There are 16 residues in the CDR3. The V gene lost 1 base and the J gene lost 1 base, with 13 bases spanning the gap. Germline values: CDR1 MNHNY, CDR2 SVGAGI (reference sequence). Here the CDR3 DNA reads TGTGCCAGCAGTTACTGGGGGGTTGAAGGGAACACTGAAGCTTTCTTT. Amino acid sequence: CASSYWGVEGNTEAFF.

The V gene is TRBV5-4, the J gene TRBJ2-7, with 10 bases that match TRBD1. Looked up from germline, CDR1 is SGHNT and CDR2 is YYREEE (reference sequence). This CDR3 region has 14 residues. The J segment lost 4 bases and the V segment lost 4 bases, leaving 5 bases of the junction unmatched. CDR3 nucleotides: TGTGCCAGCAGCAAAGGGACAGGGGTTTACGAGCAGTACTTC. Encoded protein: CASSKGTGVYEQYF.

This clone has a single count. The chain couples TRBV27 to TRBJ2-1; the D gene is possibly TRBD2 (6 bases). V was cut by 4 bases and J by 3 bases, with 16 bases left in between. The CDR3 is 16 amino acids. Germline-derived CDR1 and CDR2 are MNHEY and SMNVEV (reference sequence). This CDR3 is CASSSRSDGGYNEQFF. In DNA form, the CDR3 reads TGTGCCAGCAGTTCCCGCTCCGACGGGGGCTACAATGAGCAGTTCTTC.

The gene calls are TRBV4-1 and TRBJ1-4; D perhaps matches TRBD1 (6 bases). Germline loops: CDR1 MGHRA, CDR2 YSYEKL. V lost 1 base and J lost 6, with 18 bases in between. The CDR3 spans 17 residues. The CDR3 loop is CASSQAPRGDMDEKLFF. The CDR3, as DNA: TGCGCCAGCAGCCAAGCCCCCCGGGGGGACATGGATGAAAAACTGTTTTTT.

This clone is a singleton in its sample. The rearrangement uses TRBV27 and TRBJ1-2, with D tentatively TRBD1 (5 bases). The CDR3 runs to 14 residues. The V end was cut by 10 bases, the J end by 7 bases, with 22 bases between. Germline lookup yields CDR1 MNHEY and CDR2 SMNVEV (reference sequence). This chain's CDR3 is CATHSPYRGGGYTF. DNA for the CDR3: TGTGCCACTCATTCCCCCTATAGGGGCGGTGGCTACACCTTC.

The chain joins TRBV6-1 to TRBJ2-3; D is ambiguous. The germline gives CDR1 MNHNS, CDR2 SASEGT. This CDR3 comprises 14 residues. Trimming pared 5 bases from V and 0 bases from J, leaving 9 bases between. CDR3 coding DNA: TGTGCCAGCAGTTTTACAGCTAGCACAGATACGCAGTATTTT. As protein: CASSFTASTDTQYF.